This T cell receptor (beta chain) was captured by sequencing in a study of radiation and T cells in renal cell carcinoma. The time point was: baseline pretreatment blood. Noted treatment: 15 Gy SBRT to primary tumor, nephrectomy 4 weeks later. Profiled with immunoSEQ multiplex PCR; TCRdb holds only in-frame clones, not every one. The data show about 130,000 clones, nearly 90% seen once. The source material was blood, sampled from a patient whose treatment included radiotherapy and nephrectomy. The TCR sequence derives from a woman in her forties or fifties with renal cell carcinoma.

Here the CDR3 reads CASSELGQKQYF. The CDR3 region has the DNA TGTGCCAGCAGTGAATTAGGGCAGAAGCAGTACTTC. V is TRBV6-1 and J is TRBJ2-7; D not resolved. The CDR3 loop spans 12 amino acids. CDR1 is MNHNS, CDR2 SASEGT, per germline. With 2 bases removed from V and 8 bases from J, the gap between germline ends came to 10 bases.